This TCR beta chain was sequenced in a study of blood T cell repertoires in COVID-19. Study background: Samples taken during acute and convalescent COVID-19 were collected in the United States, Italy and Spain. Nucleic acid was either cDNA or gDNA, and it came from T cells, B-cell-depleted T cells, or PBMCs.

Original data processing: How many nucleated cells were present was estimated from reference gene primer amplification. Generated by immunoSEQ multiplex PCR, the TCRdb table keeps only in-frame clones and is missing some. The V and J calls and clone size come from that table; D and trimming were worked out from the DNA. The table has around 310,000 clones, approximately 89% seen once. Donors in Cohort 3 counted as recovered after two negative PCRs, clearance, or symptom resolution. Germline values: CDR1 MDHEN, CDR2 SYDVKM. This CDR3 region has 19 residues. Losses at the gene ends were 3 bases for V and 2 bases for J; bases not matched to a gene: 17.

The specimen sequenced was PBMCs or T cells enriched from blood (not recorded which). This receptor was obtained from a woman aged 30 to 39 who had recovered from COVID-19. This chain links TRBV28 with TRBJ1-1; 8 nucleotides line up with TRBD1. The CDR3 sequence: CASSFYRQGAAYLNTEAFF. In DNA form, the CDR3 reads TGTGCCAGCAGTTTTTATCGCCAGGGGGCAGCTTACCTAAACACTGAAGCTTTCTTT.